What follows are 6 T cell receptor beta chains derived from one specimen sequenced in a study of cytomegalovirus exposure and HLA in healthy donors. Assay: immunoSEQ multiplex PCR; the TCRdb copy retains only in-frame clones and omits some. The sample shows about 280,000 clones, 70% to 90% of them seen only once. The specimen was PBMCs. These receptors came from a woman aged 18-30 years in good health and CMV-seronegative.

The chain has TRBV7-2 and TRBJ2-7; the D gene is possibly TRBD2 (6 bases). The CDR3 contains 15 residues. The V gene lost 6 bases and the J gene lost 2 bases, with 17 bases spanning the gap. Germline V gene data show CDR1 as SGHTA and CDR2 as FQGNSA. CDR3 amino acids: CASSGGLGRPYEQYF. The CDR3 nucleotides are TGTGCCAGCAGTGGGGGGTTGGGGAGACCCTACGAGCAGTACTTC.

The chain employs TRBV28 and TRBJ1-6; D is possibly TRBD1 (5 bases). This CDR3 spans 15 amino acids. Trimming removed 5 bases at V and 5 bases at J, with 13 bases between. In germline, CDR1 is MDHEN, CDR2 SYDVKM. This CDR3 is CASSPLQADNSPLHF. In DNA form, the CDR3 reads TGTGCCAGCAGTCCCTTACAGGCCGATAATTCACCCCTCCACTTT.

The chain is built from TRBV28 and TRBJ1-5; 8 nucleotides line up with TRBD1. Unmatched junction bases numbered 12, after V lost 4 bases and J lost 7 bases. The CDR3 totals 16 residues. The germline V gene has CDR1 MDHEN and CDR2 SYDVKM. The CDR3 nucleotides read TGTGCCAGCAGTTCTACGGACAGGGTTGGCCGACAGCCCCAGCATTTT. This gives the protein CASSSTDRVGRQPQHF.

The genes are TRBV15 and TRBJ1-5, with TRBD1 matching over 9 bases. V lost 5 bases to trimming and J lost 0 bases; unmatched junction nucleotides: 5. The CDR3 has 16 residues. Looked up from germline, CDR1 is LNHNV and CDR2 is YYDKDF (reference sequence). The CDR3 DNA reads as TGTGCCACCAGCTCGTGGGGACAGGGTAGCAATCAGCCCCAGCATTTT. Protein product: CATSSWGQGSNQPQHF.

This chain uses TRBV9 with TRBJ2-1, with 7 bases identical to TRBD2. V lost 0 bases and J lost 0; bases outside the gene matches: 9. The CDR3 covers 18 residues. Germline lookup yields CDR1 SGDLS and CDR2 YYNGEE. The CDR3 bases are TGTGCCAGCAGCGTAGAACCGGGACTACCAAGCTCCTACAATGAGCAGTTCTTC. As protein: CASSVEPGLPSSYNEQFF.

This clone was seen a handful of times. V usage is TRBV27 and J usage is TRBJ1-2; a possible D gene is TRBD1 (6 bases). CDR1 MNHEY and CDR2 SMNVEV come from the germline V gene (reference sequence). Trimming took 6 bases from V and 6 from J, leaving 8 bases between them. The CDR3 extends over 11 amino acids. The CDR3 DNA reads as TGTGCCAGCAGGGACAGAAATGGCTACACCTTC. It yields the protein CASRDRNGYTF.